This T cell receptor beta chain appears in the sequencing data of a study of control samples from healthy donors and cancer patients. Clones were sequenced by immunoSEQ multiplex PCR, and TCRdb holds only the in-frame ones, with some missing. The sample has some 64,000 clones, approximately 90% seen once. Deletions cut 3 bases from V and 0 bases from J, with 10 bases between. Germline V gene lookup returns CDR1 SGHTS and CDR2 YDEGEE. CDR3 length equals 15 residues. What was sequenced was PBMCs. The receptor was isolated from a woman aged 45-65 years with colorectal cancer. V usage is TRBV5-8 and J usage is TRBJ1-5; D not resolved. CDR3 DNA: TGTGCCAGCAGCTCGAGGGTTCTTAGCAATCAGCCCCAGCATTTT. Its translation is CASSSRVLSNQPQHF.